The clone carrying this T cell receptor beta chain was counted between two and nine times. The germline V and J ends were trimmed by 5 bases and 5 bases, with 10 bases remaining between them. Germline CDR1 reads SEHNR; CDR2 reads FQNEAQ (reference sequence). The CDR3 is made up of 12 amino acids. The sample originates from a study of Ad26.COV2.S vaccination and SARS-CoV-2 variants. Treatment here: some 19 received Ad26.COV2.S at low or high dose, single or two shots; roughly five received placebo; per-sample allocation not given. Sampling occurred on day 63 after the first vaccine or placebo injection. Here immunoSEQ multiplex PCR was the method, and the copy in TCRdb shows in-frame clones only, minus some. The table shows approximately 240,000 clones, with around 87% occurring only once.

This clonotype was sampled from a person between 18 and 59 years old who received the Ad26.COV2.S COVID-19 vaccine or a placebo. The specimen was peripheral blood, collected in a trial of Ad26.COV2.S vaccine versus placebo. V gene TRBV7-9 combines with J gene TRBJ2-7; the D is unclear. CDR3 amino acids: CASSQTVDEQYF. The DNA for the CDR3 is TGTGCCAGCAGCCAAACGGTGGACGAGCAGTACTTC.